This T cell receptor (beta chain) originates from a study of blood T cell repertoires in COVID-19. Study summary: Whether acute or convalescent, the COVID-19 samples came from the United States, Italy and Spain.

Data came from immunoSEQ multiplex PCR; TCRdb stores just in-frame clones and leaves some out. The sample consists of nearly 250,000 clones, around 80% of them appearing once. CDR1 is LNHDA and CDR2 is SQIVND in the germline V gene (reference sequence). CDR3 size: 16 residues. Trimming took 1 base from V and 1 from J, leaving 12 bases between them. V usage is TRBV19 and J usage is TRBJ2-3; D may be TRBD2 (6 bases). The sequencing input was peripheral blood. The receptor comes from an elderly woman with acute or convalescent COVID-19. The DNA for the CDR3 is TGTGCCAGTAGTATAGTTAGGCGGGGAGGCACAGATACGCAGTATTTT. It encodes CASSIVRRGGTDTQYF.